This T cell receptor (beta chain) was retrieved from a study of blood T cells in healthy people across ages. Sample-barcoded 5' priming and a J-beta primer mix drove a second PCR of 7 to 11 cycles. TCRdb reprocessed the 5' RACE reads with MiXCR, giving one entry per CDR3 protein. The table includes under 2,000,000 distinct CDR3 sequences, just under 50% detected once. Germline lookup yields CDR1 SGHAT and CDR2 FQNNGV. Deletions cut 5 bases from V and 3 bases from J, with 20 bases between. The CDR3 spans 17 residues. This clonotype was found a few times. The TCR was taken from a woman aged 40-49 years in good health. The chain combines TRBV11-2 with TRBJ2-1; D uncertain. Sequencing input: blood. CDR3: CASSGTWSDLDYNEQFF. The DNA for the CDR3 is TGTGCCAGCAGCGGAACCTGGAGTGACCTGGACTACAATGAGCAGTTCTTC.